This paragraph reports one T cell receptor (beta chain). As to time point: patch test 1, 2 weeks after DPC sensitization. Treatment: therapeutic diphenylcyclopropenone sensitization with weekly scalp DPC. The library put unique molecular identifiers onto individual cDNA molecules. Using its own MiXCR run on the RACE reads, TCRdb lists one record per CDR3 protein. The repertoire has around 99,000 distinct CDR3 sequences, around an eighth of them found once; the top ten carry approximately 2.1%. The V gene's germline CDR1 is SGHAT and CDR2 FQDESV (reference sequence). Deletions cut 3 bases from V and 1 base from J, with 11 bases between. This CDR3 is built from 15 residues. These data are taken from a study of human T cells and chemical hapten exposure. Whole-study context: Readings were taken at 6 days from patch tests that had applied 0.01% DPC to the upper back.

This TCR derives from a woman in her thirties or forties with alopecia areata. Some clones in this sample may be carry-over from other donors' samples. The chain has TRBV11-1 and TRBJ2-3; a weak D match, TRBD1 (5 bases). The input for sequencing was whole blood, taken in connection with sensitization to the hapten diphenylcyclopropenone (DPC). CDR3 in DNA: TGTGCCAGCAGCTTCGGACAAACCCGCACAGATACGCAGTATTTT. Translating it yields CASSFGQTRTDTQYF. Together with reference TRBV11-1 and TRBJ2-3, the CDR3 gives the full variable domain: EAEVAQSPRYKITEKSQAVAFWCDPISGHATLYWYRQILGQGPELLVQFQDESVVDDSQLPKDRFSAERLKGVDSTLKIQPAELGDSAMYLCASSFGQTRTDTQYFGPGTRLTVL.